This record covers a single T cell receptor (beta chain). The ends lost 7 bases at V and 6 bases at J; junction bases unmatched: 10. From germline, CDR1 is SGHTA and CDR2 FQGNSA. This CDR3 is built from 14 residues. Adults between roughly 18 and 89 years of age took part from under 25 US areas. The record originates from a study of blood T cell repertoires in COVID-19. Study-wide background: Sources were T cells, B-cell-depleted T cells, or PBMCs; the material itself was cDNA or gDNA.

Original processing methods: Nucleated cell number was recorded as an estimate derived from reference gene primer amplification. Sequencing used immunoSEQ multiplex PCR; TCRdb keeps in-frame clones, though not all of them. V and J calls and clone size are as listed in that table; D and trimming were resolved from the DNA. The sample includes more than 110,000 clones, 84% of them seen just once. The receptor was derived from a young woman who had been exposed to COVID-19. The sample comprised PBMCs or T cells enriched from blood (not recorded which). The rearrangement uses TRBV7-2 and TRBJ1-1, with 8 bases fitting TRBD1. The CDR3 loop is CASTVQGARAEAFF. For the CDR3, the DNA is TGTGCCAGCACCGTTCAGGGGGCGAGGGCTGAAGCTTTCTTT.